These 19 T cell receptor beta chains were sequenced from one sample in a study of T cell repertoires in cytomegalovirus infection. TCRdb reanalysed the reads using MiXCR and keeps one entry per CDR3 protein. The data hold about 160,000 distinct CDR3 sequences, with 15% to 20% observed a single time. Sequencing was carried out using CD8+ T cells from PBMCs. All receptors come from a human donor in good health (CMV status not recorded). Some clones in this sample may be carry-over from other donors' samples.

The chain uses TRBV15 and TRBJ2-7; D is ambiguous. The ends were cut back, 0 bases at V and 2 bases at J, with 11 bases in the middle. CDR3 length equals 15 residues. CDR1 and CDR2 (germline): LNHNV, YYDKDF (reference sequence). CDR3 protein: CATSRDVESTYEQYF. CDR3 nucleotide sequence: TGTGCCACCAGCAGAGATGTGGAATCAACCTACGAGCAGTACTTC. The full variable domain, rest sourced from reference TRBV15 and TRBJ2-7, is DAMVIQNPRYQVTQFGKPVTLSCSQTLNHNVMYWYQQKSSQAPKLLFHYYDKDFNNEADTPDNFQSRRPNTSFCFLDIRSPGLGDTAMYLCATSRDVESTYEQYFGPGTRLTVT.

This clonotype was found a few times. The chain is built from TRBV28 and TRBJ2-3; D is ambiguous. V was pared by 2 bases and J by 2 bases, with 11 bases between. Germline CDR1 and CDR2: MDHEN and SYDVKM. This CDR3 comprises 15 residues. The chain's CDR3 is CASSLQRLSTDTQYF. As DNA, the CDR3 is TGTGCCAGCAGTTTACAGCGTTTGTCCACAGATACGCAGTATTTT.

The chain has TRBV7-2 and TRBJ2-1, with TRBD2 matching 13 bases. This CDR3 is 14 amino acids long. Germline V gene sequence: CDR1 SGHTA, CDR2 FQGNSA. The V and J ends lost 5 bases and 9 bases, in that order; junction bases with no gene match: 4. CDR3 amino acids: CASSTSGRAFEQFF. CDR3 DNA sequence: TGTGCCAGCAGCACTAGCGGGAGGGCCTTTGAGCAGTTCTTC. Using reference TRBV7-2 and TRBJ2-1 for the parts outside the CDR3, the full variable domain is GAGVSQSPSNKVTEKGKDVELRCDPISGHTALYWYRQSLGQGLEFLIYFQGNSAPDKSGLPSDRFSAERTGGSVSTLTIQRTQQEDSAVYLCASSTSGRAFEQFFGPGTRLTVL.

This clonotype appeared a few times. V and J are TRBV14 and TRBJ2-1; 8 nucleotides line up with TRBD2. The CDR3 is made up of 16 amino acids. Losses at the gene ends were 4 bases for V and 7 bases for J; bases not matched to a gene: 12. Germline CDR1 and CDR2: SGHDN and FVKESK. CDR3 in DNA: TGTGCCAGCAGCCTAACTAGCGGAGGGGGTACGAATGAGCAGTTCTTC. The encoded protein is CASSLTSGGGTNEQFF.

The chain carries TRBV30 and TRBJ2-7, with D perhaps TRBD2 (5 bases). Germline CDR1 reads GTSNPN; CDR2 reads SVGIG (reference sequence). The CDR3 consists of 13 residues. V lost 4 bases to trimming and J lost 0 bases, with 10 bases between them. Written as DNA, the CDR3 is TGTGCCTGGACCCAACTAGACTCCTACGAGCAGTACTTC. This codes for CAWTQLDSYEQYF. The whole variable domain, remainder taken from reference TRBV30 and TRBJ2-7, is SQTIHQWPATLVQPVGSPLSLECTVEGTSNPNLYWYRQAAGRGLQLLFYSVGIGQISSEVPQNLSASRPQDRQFILSSKKLLLSDSGFYLCAWTQLDSYEQYFGPGTRLTVT.

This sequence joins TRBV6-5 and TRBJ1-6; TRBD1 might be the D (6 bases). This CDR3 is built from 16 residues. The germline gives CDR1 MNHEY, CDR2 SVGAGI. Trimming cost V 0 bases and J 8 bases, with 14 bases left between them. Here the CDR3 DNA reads TGTGCCAGCAGTTACTCGAAAACCAGGGGTGATTCACCCCTCCACTTT. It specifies CASSYSKTRGDSPLHF.

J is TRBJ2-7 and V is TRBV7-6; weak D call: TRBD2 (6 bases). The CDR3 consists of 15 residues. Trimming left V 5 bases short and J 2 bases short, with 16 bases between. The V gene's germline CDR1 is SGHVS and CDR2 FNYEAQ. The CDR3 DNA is TGTGCCAGCAGCCCCTCCGGGGGTCGGACCTACGAGCAGTACTTC. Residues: CASSPSGGRTYEQYF.

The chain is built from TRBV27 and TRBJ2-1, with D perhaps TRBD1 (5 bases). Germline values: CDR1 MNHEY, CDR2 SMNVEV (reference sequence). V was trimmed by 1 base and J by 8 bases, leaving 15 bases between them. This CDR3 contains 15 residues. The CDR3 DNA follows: TGTGCCAGCAGTTTATACAGGTCCCCCCTGGATGAGCAGTTCTTC. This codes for CASSLYRSPLDEQFF.

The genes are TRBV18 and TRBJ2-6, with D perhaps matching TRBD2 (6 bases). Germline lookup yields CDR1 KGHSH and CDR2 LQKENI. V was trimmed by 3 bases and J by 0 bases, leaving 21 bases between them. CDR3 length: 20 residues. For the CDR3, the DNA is TGTGCCAGCTCACCCGGGGACTGGACGTATGAAAACTCTGGGGCCAACGTCCTGACTTTC. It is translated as CASSPGDWTYENSGANVLTF.

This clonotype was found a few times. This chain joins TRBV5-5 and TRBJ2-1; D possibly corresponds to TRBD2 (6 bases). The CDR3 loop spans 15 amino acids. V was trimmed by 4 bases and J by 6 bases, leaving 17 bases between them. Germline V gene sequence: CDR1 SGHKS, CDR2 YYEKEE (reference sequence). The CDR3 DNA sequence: TGTGCCAGCAGCAACATCGCCGGGACTGTCAATGAGCAGTTCTTC. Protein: CASSNIAGTVNEQFF.

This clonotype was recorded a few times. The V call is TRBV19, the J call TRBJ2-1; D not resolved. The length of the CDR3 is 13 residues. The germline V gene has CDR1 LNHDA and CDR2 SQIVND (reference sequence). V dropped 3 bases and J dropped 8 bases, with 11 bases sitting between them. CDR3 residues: CASSISDFDEQFF. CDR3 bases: TGTGCCAGTAGTATCAGCGATTTCGATGAGCAGTTCTTC.

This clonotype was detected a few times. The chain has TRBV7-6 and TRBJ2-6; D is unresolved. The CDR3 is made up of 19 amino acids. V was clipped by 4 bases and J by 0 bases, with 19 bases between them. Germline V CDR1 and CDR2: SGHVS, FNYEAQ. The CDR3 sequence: CASSSYPPVKGSGANVLTF. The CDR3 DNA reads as TGTGCCAGCAGCTCATACCCACCGGTGAAAGGCTCTGGGGCCAACGTCCTGACTTTC.

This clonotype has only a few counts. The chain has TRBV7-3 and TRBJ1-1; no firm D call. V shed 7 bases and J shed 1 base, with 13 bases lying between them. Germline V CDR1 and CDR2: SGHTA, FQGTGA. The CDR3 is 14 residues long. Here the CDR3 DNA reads TGTGCCAGCATGGCAGGAGTCGGGAACACTGAAGCTTTCTTT. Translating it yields CASMAGVGNTEAFF. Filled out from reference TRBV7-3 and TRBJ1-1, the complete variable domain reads GAGVSQTPSNKVTEKGKYVELRCDPISGHTALYWYRQSLGQGPEFLIYFQGTGAADDSGLPNDRFFAVRPEGSVSTLKIQRTERGDSAVYLCASMAGVGNTEAFFGQGTRLTVV.

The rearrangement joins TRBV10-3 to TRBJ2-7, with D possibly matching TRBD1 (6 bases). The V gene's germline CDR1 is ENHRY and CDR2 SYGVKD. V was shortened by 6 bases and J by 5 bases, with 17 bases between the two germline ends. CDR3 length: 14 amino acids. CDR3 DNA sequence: TGTGCCATCAGCAGGACAGACCCATCCCACGAGCAGTACTTC. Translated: CAISRTDPSHEQYF.

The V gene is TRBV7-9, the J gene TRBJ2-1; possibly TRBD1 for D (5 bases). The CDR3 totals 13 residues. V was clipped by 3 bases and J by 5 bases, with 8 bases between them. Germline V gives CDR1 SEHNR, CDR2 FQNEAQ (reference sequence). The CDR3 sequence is CASSFEQDNEQFF. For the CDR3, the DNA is TGTGCCAGCAGCTTTGAACAGGACAATGAGCAGTTCTTC. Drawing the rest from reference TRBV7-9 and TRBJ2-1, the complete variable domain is DTGVSQNPRHKITKRGQNVTFRCDPISEHNRLYWYRQTLGQGPEFLTYFQNEAQLEKSRLLSDRFSAERPKGSFSTLEIQRTEQGDSAMYLCASSFEQDNEQFFGPGTRLTVL.

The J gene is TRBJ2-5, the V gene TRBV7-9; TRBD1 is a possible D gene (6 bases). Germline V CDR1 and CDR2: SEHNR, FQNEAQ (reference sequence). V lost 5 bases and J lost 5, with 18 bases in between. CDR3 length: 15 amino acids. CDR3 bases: TGTGCCAGCAGCCACCCAACAGGGAGAGAGGAGACCCAGTACTTC. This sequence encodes CASSHPTGREETQYF.

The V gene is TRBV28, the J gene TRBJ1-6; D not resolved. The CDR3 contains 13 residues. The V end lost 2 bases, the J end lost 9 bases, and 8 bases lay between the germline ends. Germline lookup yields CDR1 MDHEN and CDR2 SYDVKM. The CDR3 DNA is TGTGCCAGCAGTTTAAGGGCAGCTTCACCCCTCCACTTT. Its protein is CASSLRAASPLHF. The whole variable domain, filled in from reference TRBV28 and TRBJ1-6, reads DVKVTQSSRYLVKRTGEKVFLECVQDMDHENMFWYRQDPGLGLRLIYFSYDVKMKEKGDIPEGYSVSREKKERFSLILESASTNQTSMYLCASSLRAASPLHFGNGTRLTVT.

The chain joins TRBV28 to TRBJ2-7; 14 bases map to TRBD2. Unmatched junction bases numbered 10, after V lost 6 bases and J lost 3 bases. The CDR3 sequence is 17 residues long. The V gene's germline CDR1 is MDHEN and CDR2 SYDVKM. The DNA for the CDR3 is TGTGCCAGCAGCCCAAGACTAGCGGGAGGGCCAGGCTACGAGCAGTACTTC. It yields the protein CASSPRLAGGPGYEQYF.

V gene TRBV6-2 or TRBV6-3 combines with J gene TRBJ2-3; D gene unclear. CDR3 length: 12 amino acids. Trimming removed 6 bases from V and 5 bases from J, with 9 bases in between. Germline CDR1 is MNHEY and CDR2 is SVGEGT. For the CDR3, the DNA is TGTGCCAGCAGAAGTTCCAGAGATACGCAGTATTTT. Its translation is CASRSSRDTQYF.